These 27 T cell receptor beta chains came from one sample sequenced in a study of CXCR3-negative and CXCR3-positive naive CD8 T cells (dated by TCRdb to the late 2010s). What the research found in general, with its limitations: Compared with CXCR3-negative naive cells, CXCR3-positive naive cells had TRB CDR3s with higher hydrophobicity (lower Kidera factor 4), lower energy, and higher strength and volume indices.

Their target antigens are unknown. The sequencing machine was a NextSeq 550. The Human TCR Profiling Kit (MiLaboratory) was used to make UMI-labeled 5' RACE TRB cDNA libraries. Through TCRdb reprocessing, the reads give one entry per CDR3 protein sequence; DNA is omitted. The sample table records some 140,000 distinct CDR3 sequences. The ten largest clonotypes hold 0.49% of the sample. Material for sequencing was naive CXCR3+ CD8+ T cells from blood. The sample's cell subset or site label, decoded: CD45RO-CCR7+CD27+CD95- naive CD8+ T cells expressing CXCR3 (TNR3+). The receptors were sampled from a human donor in good health. Some clones in this sample may be carry-over from other donors' samples.

This rearrangement joins TRBV28 to TRBJ2-3. Germline values: CDR1 MDHEN, CDR2 SYDVKM. This CDR3 comprises 14 residues. CDR3 amino acids: CASSLRLDTDTQYF.

V is TRBV12-3 or TRBV12-4 and J is TRBJ2-3. This CDR3 has 13 amino acids. CDR3 region: CASDEENTDTQYF.

The rearrangement links TRBV6-5 to TRBJ2-1. From germline, CDR1 is MNHEY and CDR2 SVGAGI. This CDR3 has 13 residues. The CDR3 here is CASSLQRPNEQFF.

This chain connects TRBV10-3 to TRBJ2-7; TCRdb's assignment of TRBD2 cannot be checked, as there is no DNA. This CDR3 has 13 residues. Germline CDR1 and CDR2: ENHRY and SYGVKD. This chain's CDR3 is CATEPGLSYEQYF.

The rearrangement uses TRBV29-1 and TRBJ2-3; TCRdb gives TRBD2 as the D gene, but with no DNA this cannot be confirmed. The CDR3 totals 14 residues. Germline values: CDR1 SQVTM, CDR2 ANQGSEA. The CDR3 sequence: CSVGLAGARDTQYF.

This chain uses TRBV29-1 with TRBJ1-1; the TRBD1 assignment by TCRdb is unverifiable without DNA. Germline CDR1 is SQVTM and CDR2 is ANQGSEA. This CDR3 contains 13 residues. The CDR3 loop is CSVEGTGEFTAFF. Variable domain in full (rest from reference TRBV29-1 and TRBJ1-1): SAVISQKPSRDICQRGTSLTIQCQVDSQVTMMFWYRQQPGQSLTLIATANQGSEATYESGFVIDKFPISRPNLTFSTLTVSNMSPEDSSIYLCSVEGTGEFTAFFGQGTRLTVV.

V and J are TRBV4-1 and TRBJ2-7; there is no DNA to check the TCRdb D call of TRBD2. This CDR3 is 16 amino acids long. Germline CDR1 MGHRA, CDR2 YSYEKL. CDR3: CASSQDGTSGTYEQYF.

The chain joins TRBV12-3 or TRBV12-4 to TRBJ2-7; absent DNA, TCRdb's TRBD1 call cannot be checked. The CDR3 spans 13 residues. The CDR3 region is CASSFGTDYEQYF.

The gene calls are TRBV28 and TRBJ2-3; the TCRdb D gene call, TRBD2, has no DNA to confirm it. Germline V gives CDR1 MDHEN, CDR2 SYDVKM. This CDR3 comprises 17 residues. The CDR3 loop reads CASSLGLAGSLTDTQYF.

This sequence joins TRBV28 and TRBJ1-5. The germline gives CDR1 MDHEN, CDR2 SYDVKM. This CDR3 has 13 residues. The CDR3 here is CASSFRSNQPQHF.

This chain connects TRBV12-3 or TRBV12-4 to TRBJ2-5; without DNA, the TCRdb call of TRBD1 cannot be checked. CDR3 length: 17 residues. The CDR3 here is CASRPRMTGGDQETQYF.

This chain links TRBV29-1 with TRBJ2-3; lacking DNA, the TRBD1 call made by TCRdb goes unchecked. Germline loops: CDR1 SQVTM, CDR2 ANQGSEA. The CDR3 is made up of 13 amino acids. The CDR3 region is CSVEFGGADTQYF.

The rearrangement uses TRBV7-7 and TRBJ1-1; without DNA, the TCRdb call of TRBD1 cannot be checked. Germline CDR1 and CDR2: SSHAT and FNYEAQ (reference sequence). This CDR3 region has 16 residues. CDR3 residues: CASSLPDTGNYAEAFF.

The chain has TRBV29-1 and TRBJ2-5. The CDR3 sequence is 13 residues long. Germline CDR1 reads SQVTM; CDR2 reads ANQGSEA. CDR3 residues: CSVDMGIQETQYF.

V is TRBV11-2 and J is TRBJ2-1; TCRdb designates TRBD1, a call that cannot be tested without DNA. Germline CDR1 and CDR2: SGHAT and FQNNGV. The CDR3 runs 12 residues. The CDR3 here is CASREGANEQFF.

The chain couples TRBV7-2 to TRBJ1-2; TCRdb's D call of TRBD1 is untestable without DNA. Germline assignment: CDR1 SGHTA and CDR2 FQGNSA. There are 11 residues in the CDR3. The CDR3 spells CASSMGQAKIF.

The chain uses TRBV19 and TRBJ2-2; TCRdb gives TRBD1 as the D gene, but with no DNA this cannot be confirmed. Germline assignment: CDR1 LNHDA and CDR2 SQIVND (reference sequence). This CDR3 has 17 residues. CDR3 residues: CASEQTPGGTNTGELFF. Using reference TRBV19 and TRBJ2-2 for the parts outside the CDR3, the full variable domain is DGGITQSPKYLFRKEGQNVTLSCEQNLNHDAMYWYRQDPGQGLRLIYYSQIVNDFQKGDIAEGYSVSREKKESFPLTVTSAQKNPTAFYLCASEQTPGGTNTGELFFGEGSRLTVL.

The genes are TRBV4-1 and TRBJ1-1; lacking DNA, the TRBD1 call made by TCRdb goes unchecked. CDR1 is MGHRA and CDR2 is YSYEKL in the germline V gene. This CDR3 spans 14 amino acids. CDR3 residues: CASSQAPGATEAFF.

This rearrangement joins TRBV7-9 to TRBJ2-7; TCRdb proposes TRBD2, but this gene call is untestable without DNA. The CDR3 runs 12 residues. From germline, CDR1 is SEHNR and CDR2 FQNEAQ (reference sequence). The CDR3 loop is CASSAEEYEQYF.

The chain has TRBV27 and TRBJ1-4; TCRdb names TRBD1, which stays unverified in the absence of DNA. This CDR3 region has 15 residues. Germline V gene data show CDR1 as MNHEY and CDR2 as SMNVEV (reference sequence). CDR3 sequence reads: CASSGDRDSNEKLFF.

V is TRBV13 and J is TRBJ2-1; the D call from TCRdb, TRBD1, cannot be confirmed without DNA. The germline CDR1 and CDR2 sequences are PRHDT and FYEKMQ (reference sequence). This CDR3 region has 16 residues. CDR3 loop: CASSTLGRGKNNEQFF.

The rearrangement uses TRBV4-2 and TRBJ2-7. Per germline, CDR1 LGHNA and CDR2 YNFKEQ. The CDR3 has 13 amino acids. CDR3 sequence reads: CASSQDRLYEQYF.

V gene TRBV12-3 or TRBV12-4 combines with J gene TRBJ2-1; TCRdb proposes TRBD1, but this gene call is untestable without DNA. The CDR3 sequence is 16 residues long. CDR3 residues: CASSSFTGAVGNKQFF.

V is TRBV12-3 or TRBV12-4 and J is TRBJ2-7; TCRdb's D call, TRBD1, is unchecked because there is no DNA. CDR3 size: 15 residues. CDR3 in amino acids: CASSLDGQSAYEQYF.

This chain links TRBV4-1 with TRBJ2-7; TCRdb's D call, TRBD1, is unchecked because there is no DNA. The CDR3 loop spans 15 amino acids. Germline V gene sequence: CDR1 MGHRA, CDR2 YSYEKL. The CDR3 loop is CASSQFLSGGYEQYF.

This chain links TRBV5-6 with TRBJ2-1. Germline CDR1 reads SGHDT; CDR2 reads YYEEEE. CDR3 length: 14 residues. CDR3 region: CASKAISSYNEQFF.

CDR3 loop: CASSALLVTLSYEQYF. The gene calls are TRBV28 and TRBJ2-7; TCRdb calls TRBD2, which cannot be checked without DNA. Germline CDR1 MDHEN, CDR2 SYDVKM. This CDR3 spans 16 amino acids.